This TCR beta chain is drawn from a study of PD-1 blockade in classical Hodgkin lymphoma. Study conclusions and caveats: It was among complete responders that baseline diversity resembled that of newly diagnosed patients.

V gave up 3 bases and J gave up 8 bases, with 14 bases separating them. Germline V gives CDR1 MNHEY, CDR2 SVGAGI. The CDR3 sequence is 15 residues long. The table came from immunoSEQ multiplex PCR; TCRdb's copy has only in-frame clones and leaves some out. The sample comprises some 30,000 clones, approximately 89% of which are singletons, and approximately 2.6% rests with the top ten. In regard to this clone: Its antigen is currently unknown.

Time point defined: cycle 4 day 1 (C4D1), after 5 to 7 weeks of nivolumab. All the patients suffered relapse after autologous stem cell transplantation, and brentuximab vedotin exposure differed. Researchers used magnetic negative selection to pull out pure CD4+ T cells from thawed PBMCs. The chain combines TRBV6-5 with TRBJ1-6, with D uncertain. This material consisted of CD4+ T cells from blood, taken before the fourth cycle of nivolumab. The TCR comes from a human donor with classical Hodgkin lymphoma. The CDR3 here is CASSYHGSIDSPLHF. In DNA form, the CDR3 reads TGTGCCAGCAGTTATCATGGCTCGATTGATTCACCCCTCCACTTT.